One TCR beta chain is described in this entry. The germline V gene encodes CDR1 KGHSH and CDR2 LQKENI. The CDR3 loop spans 17 amino acids. Trimming cost V 3 bases and J 0 bases; bases outside gene matches: 10. The sample comes from a study of T cell changes during pregnancy in multiple sclerosis. TCRdb's table, derived via immunoSEQ multiplex PCR, lists solely in-frame clones and lacks some. The data show about 50,000 clones, with about 90% seen just once and 9.5% to 13% held by the top ten. This clonotype was obtained from a female donor with multiple sclerosis, enrolled in a pregnancy study. This material consisted of CD8+ T cells from peripheral blood mononuclear cells, taken after pregnancy. The V gene is TRBV18, the J gene TRBJ1-2; 7 nucleotides match TRBD1. The CDR3 sequence is CASSPNRGSQANYGYTF. CDR3 coding DNA: TGTGCCAGCTCACCGAACAGGGGCAGTCAAGCTAACTATGGCTACACCTTC.